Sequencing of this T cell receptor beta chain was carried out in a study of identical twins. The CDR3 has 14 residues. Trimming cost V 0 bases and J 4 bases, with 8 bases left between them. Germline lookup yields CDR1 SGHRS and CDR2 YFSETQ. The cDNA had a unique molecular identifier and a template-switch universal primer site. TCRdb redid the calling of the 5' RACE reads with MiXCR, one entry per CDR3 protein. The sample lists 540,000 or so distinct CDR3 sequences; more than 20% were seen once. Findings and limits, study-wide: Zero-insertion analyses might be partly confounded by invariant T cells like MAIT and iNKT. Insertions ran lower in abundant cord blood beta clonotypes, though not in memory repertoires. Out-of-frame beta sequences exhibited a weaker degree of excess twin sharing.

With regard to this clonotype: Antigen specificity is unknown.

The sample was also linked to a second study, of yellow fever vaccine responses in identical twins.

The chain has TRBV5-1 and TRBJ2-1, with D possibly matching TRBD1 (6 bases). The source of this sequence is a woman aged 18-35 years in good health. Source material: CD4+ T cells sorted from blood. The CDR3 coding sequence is TGCGCCAGCAGCTTGGAGACAGGATACAATGAGCAGTTCTTC. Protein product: CASSLETGYNEQFF.